What follows are 6 T cell receptor beta chains derived from one specimen sequenced in a study of spatial heterogeneity in lung cancer. These receptors are not linked to any known antigen. Time point specified: sample taken at primary tumor resection. TCRdb itself ran the 5' RACE reads through MiXCR, one entry per CDR3 protein. The sample records over 10,000 distinct CDR3 sequences, about 4% being singletons. Study-wide results and limits: One measure, the expanded intratumoral alpha and beta TCR count, tracked tumor mutation counts.

This material consisted of lung tumor tissue, taken at surgery. The receptors stem from a male donor with early-stage non-small cell lung cancer.

This clonotype was counted ten times or more. The chain uses TRBV5-1 and TRBJ2-1; a possible D gene is TRBD2 (6 bases). From germline, CDR1 is SGHRS and CDR2 YFSETQ. V was pared by 5 bases and J by 4 bases, with 10 bases between. There are 13 residues in the CDR3. CDR3 DNA sequence: TGCGCCAGCAGTCCTAGCGCTTACAATGAGCAGTTCTTC. This sequence encodes CASSPSAYNEQFF. Based on the CDR3 plus reference TRBV5-1 and TRBJ2-1, the full variable domain is KAGVTQTPRYLIKTRGQQVTLSCSPISGHRSVSWYQQTPGQGLQFLFEYFSETQRNKGNFPGRFSGRQFSNSRSEMNVSTLELGDSALYLCASSPSAYNEQFFGPGTRLTVL.

The sample holds many counts of this clonotype. The chain carries TRBV6-6 and TRBJ1-1; the match to TRBD1 covers 10 bases. The V gene's germline CDR1 is MNHNY and CDR2 SVGAGI (reference sequence). With 4 bases clipped from V and 7 bases from J, the junction kept 6 bases outside the gene matches. The CDR3 has 14 residues. CDR3 nucleotide sequence: TGTGCCAGCAGTTGGGGACAGGGGATCATTGAAGCTTTCTTT. The encoded protein is CASSWGQGIIEAFF.

This clonotype occurred many times. A clone one base away is much larger, so this may be a read error. J is TRBJ1-1 and V is TRBV5-1, with D tentatively TRBD1 (6 bases). The V gene lost 1 base and the J gene lost 5 bases, with 12 bases spanning the gap. The CDR3 spans 14 residues. CDR1 is SGHRS, CDR2 YFSETQ, per germline. The CDR3, as DNA: TGCGCCAGCAGCTTGAGGCAGGGGCGGACTGAAGCTTTCTTT. Protein product: CASSLRQGRTEAFF. Variable domain in full (rest from reference TRBV5-1 and TRBJ1-1): KAGVTQTPRYLIKTRGQQVTLSCSPISGHRSVSWYQQTPGQGLQFLFEYFSETQRNKGNFPGRFSGRQFSNSRSEMNVSTLELGDSALYLCASSLRQGRTEAFFGQGTRLTVV.

This clonotype was detected many times. V is TRBV20-1 and J is TRBJ2-7; D possibly uses TRBD1 or TRBD2 (5 bases each). Deletions cut 3 bases from V and 3 bases from J, with 18 bases between. The CDR3 extends over 15 amino acids. Germline lookup yields CDR1 DFQATT and CDR2 SNEGSKA (reference sequence). CDR3 sequence: CSASPLGTEGYEQYF. Here the CDR3 DNA reads TGCAGTGCTAGTCCCCTCGGGACGGAAGGCTACGAGCAGTACTTC.

This clonotype qualifies as medium-sized. The V and J genes are TRBV7-2 and TRBJ1-2, with 9 nucleotides matching TRBD1. This CDR3 region has 14 residues. With V trimmed by 5 bases and J by 7 bases, 8 bases remained unmatched. Germline V gene data show CDR1 as SGHTA and CDR2 as FQGNSA. The CDR3 sequence is CASSQDRGTRGYTF. CDR3 sequence (DNA): TGTGCCAGCAGCCAGGACAGGGGAACCCGTGGCTACACCTTC.

This clonotype was counted between two and nine times. The chain carries TRBV20-1 and TRBJ2-7, with a weak D call TRBD2 (6 bases). Germline CDR1 reads DFQATT; CDR2 reads SNEGSKA (reference sequence). The CDR3 contains 13 residues. The V end lost 6 bases, the J end lost 3 bases, and 15 bases lay between the germline ends. The CDR3 sequence is CSARAGPYYEQYF. CDR3 bases: TGCAGTGCCCGGGCGGGGCCGTACTACGAGCAGTACTTC.